Presented here are 17 T cell receptor beta chains from one specimen sequenced in a study of cytomegalovirus exposure and HLA in healthy donors. Use of 60 Vbeta and 13 Jbeta primers characterized the PCR. Repertoires were generated with immunoSEQ multiplex PCR, while TCRdb's copy carries only in-frame clones and drops some. In the table there are about 92,000 clones, 81% of which are singletons. Sequences were obtained from PBMCs. All receptors come from a girl aged 2 to 9 in good health and CMV-seropositive.

The chain couples TRBV28 to TRBJ1-2; no clear D gene. There are 15 residues in the CDR3. The germline V gene encodes CDR1 MDHEN and CDR2 SYDVKM. Trimming pared 6 bases from V and 4 bases from J, leaving 18 bases between. As DNA, the CDR3 is TGTGCCAGCAGGCCGACCTCCCCTCACAGCTATGGCTACACCTTC. Amino acids: CASRPTSPHSYGYTF.

The chain has TRBV5-1 and TRBJ2-1, with 14 bases matching TRBD2. V lost 4 bases and J lost 9; bases outside the gene matches: 6. CDR3 size: 15 residues. Germline CDR1 and CDR2: SGHRS and YFSETQ. The CDR3 region is CASSHGLAGGIEQFF. The CDR3 coding sequence is TGCGCCAGCAGCCACGGACTAGCGGGAGGCATTGAGCAGTTCTTC.

The chain has TRBV5-8 and TRBJ2-7, with TRBD1 as a possible D gene (5 bases). Between the trimmed V and J ends, which lost 0 bases and 3 bases, there was a span of 13 bases. This CDR3 region has 15 residues. Germline V CDR1 and CDR2: SGHTS, YDEGEE. Here the CDR3 DNA reads TGTGCCAGCAGCTTGGTCCAGGGCAGAAACTACGAGCAGTACTTC. It is translated as CASSLVQGRNYEQYF.

This chain links TRBV28 with TRBJ1-1, with unresolved D. This CDR3 spans 12 amino acids. V lost 4 bases and J 10 bases, leaving 13 bases between the germline ends. Per the germline V gene, CDR1 is MDHEN and CDR2 is SYDVKM. CDR3 protein: CASSSLRSGAFF. CDR3 sequence (DNA): TGTGCCAGCAGTTCGTTACGGTCCGGAGCTTTCTTT.

V is TRBV4-2 and J is TRBJ1-5; 7 bases align to TRBD1. The CDR3 has 16 residues. The germline V gene has CDR1 LGHNA and CDR2 YNFKEQ. J was trimmed by 0 bases and V by 2 bases; bases with no gene match: 4. The CDR3 sequence is CASSQTGTDSNQPQHF. In nucleotides, the CDR3 is TGTGCCAGCAGCCAAACCGGGACAGATAGCAATCAGCCCCAGCATTTT.

V and J are TRBV7-2 and TRBJ2-7; a possible D gene is TRBD2 (6 bases). CDR1 and CDR2 from the germline V gene are SGHTA and FQGNSA. V lost 3 bases to trimming and J lost 0 bases, with 9 bases between them. The CDR3 totals 14 residues. The CDR3 DNA follows: TGTGCCAGCAGCTTGGGCGGGGTCTCCTACGAGCAGTACTTC. This translates into CASSLGGVSYEQYF.

This chain joins TRBV29-1 and TRBJ1-2; possibly TRBD1 for D (6 bases). With 5 bases removed from V and 4 bases from J, the gap between germline ends came to 23 bases. Per germline, CDR1 SQVTM and CDR2 ANQGSEA. The CDR3 totals 16 residues. Here the CDR3 DNA reads TGCAGCGTTAATCAAGGGGGAATATCAGGGGCCTATGGCTACACCTTC. Amino acids: CSVNQGGISGAYGYTF.

This chain connects TRBV10-3 to TRBJ1-4, with a weak D call TRBD1 (5 bases). The length of the CDR3 is 12 residues. Per germline, CDR1 ENHRY and CDR2 SYGVKD. The germline V and J ends were trimmed by 7 bases and 8 bases, with 11 bases remaining between them. Here the CDR3 reads CAIKGMGEKLFF. In DNA, the CDR3 is TGTGCCATCAAGGGGATGGGAGAAAAACTGTTTTTT.

V is TRBV7-8 and J is TRBJ1-2; D is possibly TRBD1 (6 bases). The CDR3 covers 14 residues. V was shortened by 2 bases and J by 6 bases, with 13 bases between the two germline ends. Germline values: CDR1 SGHVS, CDR2 FQNEAQ. DNA of the CDR3: TGTGCCAGCAGCTTACGGGGGGCGTACGATGGCTACACCTTC. This codes for CASSLRGAYDGYTF.

This sequence joins TRBV5-1 and TRBJ1-1; 7 positions agree with TRBD1. V dropped 4 bases and J dropped 4; count of bases not matched to a gene: 13. Germline CDR1 is SGHRS and CDR2 is YFSETQ. The CDR3 spans 16 residues. This chain's CDR3 is CASSQWTGPSSTEAFF. CDR3 nucleotides: TGCGCCAGCAGCCAATGGACAGGTCCTTCCTCCACTGAAGCTTTCTTT.

The J gene is TRBJ2-5, the V gene TRBV5-6, with D possibly matching TRBD1 (6 bases). The V gene's germline CDR1 is SGHDT and CDR2 YYEEEE. CDR3 length: 14 residues. V lost 2 bases and J 4 bases, leaving 12 bases between the germline ends. CDR3 loop: CASSFDRWSETQYF. Written as DNA, the CDR3 is TGTGCCAGCAGCTTCGACAGGTGGTCAGAGACCCAGTACTTC. The variable domain in full, with the rest retrieved from reference TRBV5-6 and TRBJ2-5, is DAGVTQSPTHLIKTRGQQVTLRCSPKSGHDTVSWYQQALGQGPQFIFQYYEEEERQRGNFPDRFSGHQFPNYSSELNVNALLLGDSALYLCASSFDRWSETQYFGPGTRLLVL.

V gene TRBV6-5 combines with J gene TRBJ1-1; D is perhaps TRBD1 (5 bases). Trimming cost V 0 bases and J 11 bases, with 16 bases left between them. Germline V gene sequence: CDR1 MNHEY, CDR2 SVGAGI. This CDR3 is built from 14 residues. Written as DNA, the CDR3 is TGTGCCAGCAGTTACTCGACGGAGGGGCTCGGGGCTTTCTTT. As protein: CASSYSTEGLGAFF.

V and J are TRBV7-2 and TRBJ1-5, with 8 bases fitting TRBD1. V trimming: 4 bases; J trimming: 5 bases; junction bases outside the gene matches: 4. CDR1 and CDR2 (germline): SGHTA, FQGNSA. The CDR3 runs 14 residues. The CDR3 spells CASSSTGVHQPQHF. CDR3 DNA sequence: TGTGCCAGCAGCTCGACAGGGGTTCATCAGCCCCAGCATTTT.

The rearrangement uses TRBV7-9 and TRBJ1-4, with D uncertain. V shed 4 bases and J shed 0 bases, with 12 bases lying between them. The V gene's germline CDR1 is SEHNR and CDR2 FQNEAQ (reference sequence). The CDR3 length is 16 residues. CDR3 DNA: TGTGCCAGCAGCTCCGAGGCGGGTCCAACTAATGAAAAACTGTTTTTT. This encodes CASSSEAGPTNEKLFF.

CDR3 sequence: CASRGTGSTEAFF. As DNA, the CDR3 is TGTGCCAGCAGGGGGACAGGGTCGACTGAAGCTTTCTTT. The rearrangement links TRBV27 to TRBJ1-1; the match to TRBD1 covers 9 bases. Germline V gene data show CDR1 as MNHEY and CDR2 as SMNVEV (reference sequence). Trimming at V came to 6 bases and at J to 5 bases, leaving 4 bases not matched to a gene. The CDR3 covers 13 residues.

This sequence joins TRBV9 and TRBJ2-1; 7 bases are shared with TRBD2. This CDR3 is 14 amino acids long. Germline CDR1 is SGDLS and CDR2 is YYNGEE. Trimming cost V 3 bases and J 8 bases; bases outside gene matches: 8. The CDR3 sequence is CASSAAGRPHEQFF. The CDR3 bases are TGTGCCAGCAGCGCAGCGGGACGTCCGCATGAGCAGTTCTTC.

This chain links TRBV7-6 with TRBJ2-7; 7 bases align to TRBD1. The CDR3 runs to 15 residues. Trimming removed 1 base from V and 4 bases from J; junction bases left unmatched: 7. CDR1 and CDR2 from the germline V gene are SGHVS and FNYEAQ. CDR3 DNA: TGTGCCAGCAGCTTAGACAGGGGCCCAGGATACGAGCAGTACTTC. It codes for CASSLDRGPGYEQYF.